A selection of T cell receptor beta chains follows, all from one sample in a study of read filtering for tumor transcriptome and immune sequencing. Each CDR3 protein is one row after TCRdb ran MiXCR on the reads. This table holds some 140,000 distinct CDR3 sequences, about 13% found once. The sample was a population of CD138-negative cells sorted from bone marrow. The source of these receptors is a donor over 35 with multiple myeloma. Each CDR3 is given with its conserved first and last residue.

J gene,V gene,CDR3 protein
TRBJ2-5,TRBV7-9,CASSLGRTQETQYF
TRBJ2-1,TRBV10-3,CAIKTSGSDNEQFF
TRBJ1-1,TRBV5-5,CASSLARAVRNTEAFF
TRBJ2-7,TRBV11-2,CASSLGGPPYEQYF
TRBJ2-7,TRBV9,CASSAGGTGYRYEQYF
TRBJ2-3,TRBV20-1,CSALWLAPTDTQYF
TRBJ2-2,TRBV12-3/TRBV12-4,CASSAAQTISTGELFF
TRBJ2-7,TRBV11-3,CASRYTGAYEQYF
TRBJ2-5,TRBV29-1,CSVTSGSYETQYF
TRBJ1-5,TRBV6-1,CASSERDSQPQHF
TRBJ2-3,TRBV19,CASSSQGADTQYF
TRBJ2-1,TRBV7-2,CASSSDWLNEQFF
TRBJ2-7,TRBV12-3/TRBV12-4,CASSLAGGRGSYEQYF
TRBJ1-2,TRBV5-1,CASSGEGRGIYGYTF
TRBJ1-5,TRBV6-6,CASSLQNSNQPQHF
TRBJ1-1,TRBV9,CASSPRGGTATWGAFF
TRBJ2-5,TRBV29-1,CSVSTGTETQYF
TRBJ2-5,TRBV11-2,CASSRAETQYF
TRBJ2-7,TRBV11-1,CASSSGLYTYEQYF
TRBJ2-1,TRBV6-1,CASRTGTAASNEQFF
TRBJ2-4,TRBV5-1,CASSTGKMPAKNIQYF
TRBJ2-1,TRBV7-3,CASSRTSGRINEQFF
TRBJ1-3,TRBV7-9,CASSSRPTGDYSGNTIYF
TRBJ2-1,TRBV29-1,CSVVRLAGVYEQFF
TRBJ2-1,TRBV29-1,CSASRGEGGYNEQFF
TRBJ2-1,TRBV7-3,CASSPLLAGDGNEQFF
TRBJ2-5,TRBV5-1,CASSLEGQTGTQYF
TRBJ2-7,TRBV27,CASIGRGAYEQYF
TRBJ2-7,TRBV11-2,CASSPGLAGGYEQYF
TRBJ2-1,TRBV20-1,CSARDPTSSYNEQFF
TRBJ1-1,TRBV5-1,CASSLKDTEAFF
TRBJ2-5,TRBV20-1,CSARRSGLAQETQYF
TRBJ2-1,TRBV6-5,CASRDTGTSGYNEQFF
TRBJ1-5,TRBV2,CASTRNEVNQPQHF
TRBJ2-5,TRBV18,CASSPQGQQETQYF
TRBJ2-7,TRBV3-1,CASSQGGAGERYF
TRBJ2-3,TRBV10-2,CASTSTDTQYF
TRBJ2-5,TRBV7-8,CASSRAGDKTQYF
TRBJ2-3,TRBV6-5,CASSYRAGTTDTQYF
TRBJ2-5,TRBV12-3/TRBV12-4,CASSFGQSQETQYF
TRBJ2-7,TRBV5-5,CASSSTSGGEQYF
TRBJ2-5,TRBV7-2,CASSPLSSQTQYF
TRBJ2-6,TRBV11-1,CASSRDTSGANVLTF
TRBJ2-7,TRBV27,CASSSGLAAFYEQYF
TRBJ2-2,TRBV4-1,CASSQLDRGGTGELFF
TRBJ2-1,TRBV6-1,CASSEILAGATYNEQFF
TRBJ1-6,TRBV20-1,CSARDGSSYNSPLHF
TRBJ1-1,TRBV6-6,CASRANLNTEAFF
TRBJ1-1,TRBV20-1,CSGRSGTGVTFF
TRBJ2-1,TRBV7-3,CASSLMSGLADNEQFF
TRBJ2-1,TRBV6-6,CASKFPGENNEQFF
TRBJ2-5,TRBV7-9,CASSRTGLEPQYF